Sequencing of this T cell receptor beta chain was carried out in a study of OX40 agonist ivuxolimab in advanced cancers. Study context: With ivuxolimab, an agonistic anti-OX40 (CD134) antibody, patients were treated. Administration of intravenous ivuxolimab to patients occurred every 2 weeks at 0.01 to 10 mg/kg. Findings of the study overall: In general, CD8+ T cells held more expanded clones than CD4+ did, on average.

The repertoire was sequenced with immunoSEQ multiplex PCR; TCRdb's copy has only in-frame clones and lacks some. The table includes about 77,000 clones, roughly 80% detected once. Germline V gene lookup returns CDR1 MGHDK and CDR2 SYGVNS. This CDR3 comprises 18 residues. V was shortened by 4 bases and J by 2 bases, with 23 bases between the two germline ends. This clone was seen a handful of times. The antigen remains unidentified. The sample has other DNA sequences that encode this CDR3 too. The sequence came from an adult with an advanced solid tumor such as melanoma, head and neck, liver or kidney cancer. The input for sequencing was CD4+ or CD8+ T cells sorted from blood, taken in a trial of the OX40 agonist ivuxolimab. V and J are TRBV25-1 and TRBJ1-2, with D perhaps TRBD1 (5 bases). The CDR3 region is CASSGQYITATPNYGYTF. The CDR3 nucleotides are TGTGCCAGCAGTGGACAGTACATAACAGCGACCCCGAACTATGGCTACACCTTC.